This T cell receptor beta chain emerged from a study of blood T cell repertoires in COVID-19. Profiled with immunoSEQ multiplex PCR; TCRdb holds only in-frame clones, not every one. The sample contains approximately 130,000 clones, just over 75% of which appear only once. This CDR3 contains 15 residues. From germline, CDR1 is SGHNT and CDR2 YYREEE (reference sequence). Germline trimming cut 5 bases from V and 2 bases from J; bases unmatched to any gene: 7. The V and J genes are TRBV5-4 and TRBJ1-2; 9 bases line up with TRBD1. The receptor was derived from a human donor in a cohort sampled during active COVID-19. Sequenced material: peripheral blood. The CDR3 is CASSHSGQGNYGYTF. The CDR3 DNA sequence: TGTGCCAGCAGTCACTCGGGACAGGGAAACTATGGCTACACCTTC.